The 20 T cell receptor beta chains below were found in one sample sequenced in a study of control samples from healthy donors and cancer patients (TCRdb year 2020). To prepare the library, the immunoSEQ multiplex PCR assay was applied. As stored in TCRdb, this immuneACCESS dataset retains in-frame rearrangements with V and J assigned. A fraction of the clones does not appear; measured against another copy, unresolved V genes explain less than half of the discrepancy, and the remainder lacks a known reason. This sample comprises under 95,000 clones, over 65% of them detected only once. The top ten clones comprise roughly 16% of the sample. What was sequenced was blood. Receptor source: a man aged 45 to 65 in good health.

The J gene is TRBJ2-3, the V gene TRBV30; D not certain. CDR1 and CDR2 (germline): GTSNPN, SVGIG (reference sequence). With 0 bases removed from V and 1 base from J, the gap between germline ends came to 5 bases. The CDR3 contains 13 residues. The CDR3 DNA reads TGTGCCTGGAGTGTGAGTGGCACAGATACGCAGTATTTT. It encodes CAWSVSGTDTQYF. Complete variable domain (other parts from reference TRBV30 and TRBJ2-3): SQTIHQWPATLVQPVGSPLSLECTVEGTSNPNLYWYRQAAGRGLQLLFYSVGIGQISSEVPQNLSASRPQDRQFILSSKKLLLSDSGFYLCAWSVSGTDTQYFGPGTRLTVL.

J is TRBJ1-4 and V is TRBV4-3; a possible D gene is TRBD1 (5 bases). The CDR3 is 16 residues long. V dropped 1 base and J dropped 8 bases, with 17 bases sitting between them. Germline V gene lookup returns CDR1 LGHNA and CDR2 YSLEER. The DNA of the CDR3 is TGCGCCAGCAGCCAAGGTTCAAGTCAGGGATACGAAAAACTGTTTTTT. Its protein product is CASSQGSSQGYEKLFF.

The V call is TRBV7-3, the J call TRBJ2-1; tentatively, D is TRBD1 (6 bases). The CDR3 spans 15 residues. Trimming cost V 4 bases and J 8 bases, with 18 bases left between them. Germline V gives CDR1 SGHTA, CDR2 FQGTGA. The CDR3 is CASSSDSTGRHEQFF. The CDR3, as DNA: TGTGCCAGCAGCTCTGATTCGACAGGCCGGCATGAGCAGTTCTTC.

This chain joins TRBV18 and TRBJ2-3; unclear D gene. CDR3 size: 15 residues. Germline CDR1 and CDR2: KGHSH and LQKENI. Trimming stripped 5 bases from V and 2 bases from J, with 14 bases between. CDR3 region: CASSMLGNPTDTQYF. The CDR3 DNA reads as TGTGCCAGCTCAATGTTGGGTAACCCCACAGATACGCAGTATTTT. Full variable domain (outside the CDR3, taken from reference TRBV18 and TRBJ2-3): NAGVMQNPRHLVRRRGQEARLRCSPMKGHSHVYWYRQLPEEGLKFMVYLQKENIIDESGMPKERFSAEFPKEGPSILRIQQVVRGDSAAYFCASSMLGNPTDTQYFGPGTRLTVL.

This chain joins TRBV4-3 and TRBJ2-1; a weak D match, TRBD2 (5 bases). The CDR3 length is 15 residues. Deletions cut 0 bases from V and 9 bases from J, with 15 bases between. The germline CDR1 and CDR2 sequences are LGHNA and YSLEER. The CDR3 nucleotides are TGCGCCAGCAGCCAAGATGGGAGCCCAAGGGCTGAGCAGTTCTTC. Translation: CASSQDGSPRAEQFF.

The chain combines TRBV7-2 with TRBJ1-2; TRBD1 might be the D (5 bases). CDR1 and CDR2 (germline): SGHTA, FQGNSA. V lost 1 base, J lost 4 bases, and 16 bases lay in between. The CDR3 sequence is 16 residues long. CDR3 nucleotides: TGTGCCAGCAGCTTAGTAGTGGGGCCGACAGTCTATGGCTACACCTTC. Protein sequence: CASSLVVGPTVYGYTF.

The chain is built from TRBV5-6 and TRBJ1-4, with 12 bases aligning to TRBD1. Germline trimming cut 4 bases from V and 8 bases from J; bases unmatched to any gene: 9. Germline V gene data show CDR1 as SGHDT and CDR2 as YYEEEE. This CDR3 spans 16 amino acids. The CDR3 protein is CASSRYSGTGGEKLFF. CDR3 sequence (DNA): TGTGCCAGCAGCAGATACTCCGGGACAGGGGGCGAAAAACTGTTTTTT.

The chain combines TRBV5-1 with TRBJ2-7, with D perhaps TRBD1 (5 bases). Germline V gene sequence: CDR1 SGHRS, CDR2 YFSETQ. CDR3 length: 14 amino acids. V was cut by 4 bases and J by 4 bases, with 15 bases left in between. The CDR3, as DNA: TGCGCCAGCAGCAACCACAAAAAGGGGTACGAGCAGTACTTC. This gives the protein CASSNHKKGYEQYF. The variable domain in full, completed from reference TRBV5-1 and TRBJ2-7, reads KAGVTQTPRYLIKTRGQQVTLSCSPISGHRSVSWYQQTPGQGLQFLFEYFSETQRNKGNFPGRFSGRQFSNSRSEMNVSTLELGDSALYLCASSNHKKGYEQYFGPGTRLTVT.

This rearrangement joins TRBV5-1 to TRBJ2-5; 12 bases agree with TRBD2. The CDR3 spans 14 residues. Germline V CDR1 and CDR2: SGHRS, YFSETQ. V gave up 10 bases and J gave up 5 bases; unmatched junction bases: 9. The CDR3 is CAPERLAGGETQYF. The CDR3, as DNA: TGCGCCCCTGAGCGGCTAGCGGGAGGGGAGACCCAGTACTTC.

V is TRBV30 and J is TRBJ2-7; unclear D gene. The CDR3 length is 11 residues. Trimming left V 3 bases short and J 2 bases short, with 5 bases between. Germline values: CDR1 GTSNPN, CDR2 SVGIG (reference sequence). The CDR3: CAWRITYEQYF. In DNA, the CDR3 is TGTGCCTGGAGAATTACCTACGAGCAGTACTTC.

This chain's CDR3 is CASSESYPLGVYGYTF. The CDR3, as DNA: TGTGCCAGCAGTGAGTCGTACCCTTTGGGAGTCTATGGCTACACCTTC. The chain uses TRBV6-1 and TRBJ1-2, with D uncertain. Between the trimmed V and J ends, which lost 3 bases and 4 bases, there was a span of 18 bases. This CDR3 contains 16 residues. Per germline, CDR1 MNHNS and CDR2 SASEGT.

The chain employs TRBV5-4 and TRBJ2-7; TRBD1 or TRBD2 may be the D gene (5 bases each). Per germline, CDR1 SGHNT and CDR2 YYREEE (reference sequence). Trimming pared 0 bases from V and 2 bases from J, leaving 9 bases between. This CDR3 has 14 residues. CDR3 sequence (DNA): TGTGCCAGCAGCTTGGCCGAGGGGCCCTACGAGCAGTACTTC. It specifies CASSLAEGPYEQYF.

The chain joins TRBV5-4 to TRBJ2-2, with D perhaps matching TRBD2 (6 bases). Trimming took 0 bases from V and 1 from J, leaving 13 bases between them. Germline values: CDR1 SGHNT, CDR2 YYREEE (reference sequence). The CDR3 runs to 17 residues. Written as DNA, the CDR3 is TGTGCCAGCAGCTTGGATCAGGTTAGCGGGAACACCGGGGAGCTGTTTTTT. Translation: CASSLDQVSGNTGELFF. The full variable domain, in which reference TRBV5-4 and TRBJ2-2 provide the parts outside the CDR3, is ETGVTQSPTHLIKTRGQQVTLRCSSQSGHNTVSWYQQALGQGPQFIFQYYREEENGRGNFPPRFSGLQFPNYSSELNVNALELDDSALYLCASSLDQVSGNTGELFFGEGSRLTVL.

This clone occurred once. The chain has TRBV4-2 and TRBJ1-5; D may be TRBD1 (5 bases). Trimming shortened V by 4 bases and J by 5 bases, and 15 bases separated the two germline ends. The CDR3 spans 15 residues. Per germline, CDR1 LGHNA and CDR2 YNFKEQ. The CDR3 nucleotides read TGTGCCAGCAGCCGAACCCCAGGGACCGATCAGCCCCAGCATTTT. Translated, it gives CASSRTPGTDQPQHF.

V and J are TRBV6-5 and TRBJ2-7, with 7 bases that match TRBD1. Germline CDR1 reads MNHEY; CDR2 reads SVGAGI. Trimming cost V 7 bases and J 2 bases; bases outside gene matches: 5. The CDR3 sequence is 13 residues long. CDR3 nucleotides: TGTGCCAGCAACCGGGACAGCCCCTACGAGCAGTACTTC. Its protein product is CASNRDSPYEQYF.

This clone was seen a few times. The CDR3 loop reads CASSNPGLAGVINEQFF. The DNA of the CDR3 is TGTGCCAGCAGTAATCCGGGACTAGCGGGAGTAATCAATGAGCAGTTCTTC. The chain employs TRBV3-1 (or the pseudogene TRBV3-2) and TRBJ2-1, with 14 bases aligning to TRBD2. V was pared by 6 bases and J by 6 bases, with 10 bases of the junction left unmatched. The germline V gene has CDR1 LGHDT and CDR2 YNNKEL (reference sequence). This CDR3 has 17 residues.

The rearrangement joins TRBV5-6 to TRBJ2-2, with a possible D match to TRBD2 (5 bases). V was clipped by 1 base and J by 7 bases, with 17 bases between them. Germline loops: CDR1 SGHDT, CDR2 YYEEEE. The CDR3 length is 16 residues. The CDR3 loop is CASSLYTSRAVGELFF. The CDR3 nucleotides read TGTGCCAGCAGCTTGTACACTAGTCGTGCGGTCGGGGAGCTGTTTTTT. Variable domain in full (rest from reference TRBV5-6 and TRBJ2-2): DAGVTQSPTHLIKTRGQQVTLRCSPKSGHDTVSWYQQALGQGPQFIFQYYEEEERQRGNFPDRFSGHQFPNYSSELNVNALLLGDSALYLCASSLYTSRAVGELFFGEGSRLTVL.

The chain employs TRBV28 and TRBJ2-3; 7 bases are shared with TRBD1. Germline V gene data show CDR1 as MDHEN and CDR2 as SYDVKM. The V segment lost 7 bases and the J segment 1 base; nucleotides outside the gene matches: 8. The CDR3 spans 15 residues. The CDR3 nucleotides are TGTGCCAGCACCAATCGGGACAGCCGCACAGATACGCAGTATTTT. This encodes CASTNRDSRTDTQYF.

This chain joins TRBV11-3 and TRBJ2-5, with a weak D call TRBD2 (6 bases). Germline CDR1 and CDR2: SGHNT and YENEEA. Trimming took 0 bases from V and 5 from J, leaving 10 bases between them. This CDR3 has 14 amino acids. The CDR3 region is CASSLEGEVETQYF. Here the CDR3 DNA reads TGTGCCAGCAGCTTAGAAGGGGAGGTGGAGACCCAGTACTTC.

This rearrangement joins TRBV5-1 to TRBJ1-1; possibly TRBD1 for D (5 bases). Germline V gene sequence: CDR1 SGHRS, CDR2 YFSETQ. Trimming shortened V by 7 bases and J by 0 bases, and 10 bases separated the two germline ends. This CDR3 region has 13 residues. CDR3 sequence: CASGAEMNTEAFF. CDR3 bases: TGCGCCAGCGGGGCGGAAATGAACACTGAAGCTTTCTTT.